This TCR beta chain was captured in a study of blood T cell repertoires in COVID-19. For the study at large: Nucleic acid was either cDNA or gDNA, and it came from T cells, B-cell-depleted T cells, or PBMCs.

The CDR3 length is 13 residues. Trimming took 4 bases from V and 0 from J, leaving 6 bases between them. Per the authors' pipeline: Reference gene primer amplification gave nucleated cell count estimates. Repertoires were generated with immunoSEQ multiplex PCR, while TCRdb's copy carries only in-frame clones and drops some. V, J and clone size are taken as reported in that table, and D and trimming were inferred from the DNA itself. In the table there are roughly 100,000 clones, approximately 88% of which are singletons. Material: peripheral blood. This sequence originates from a woman in her fifties or sixties with acute or convalescent COVID-19. V and J are TRBV12-3 or TRBV12-4 and TRBJ1-2; D remains ambiguous. The CDR3 region is CASSSIANYGYTF. The CDR3 DNA is TGTGCCAGCAGTTCCATAGCTAACTATGGCTACACCTTC.